This T cell receptor beta chain was recovered during a study of breast tumors, draining lymph nodes, adjacent tissues. Study results and limitations: Tumor repertoires ranked between lymph nodes and nontumor tissue in diversity, with V and J gene preferences. Luminal-like breast cancer showed significantly greater tumor-nontumor repertoire similarity than basal-like breast cancer did. Tumor T cell lymph node origin was a supported hypothesis, not proven.

This clonotype was observed at least ten times. Its antigen is as yet unknown. MiXCR, applied by TCRdb to the multiplex PCR reads, yields one record per CDR3 protein. The top ten clones hold 4.3% of a sample with 150,000 to 250,000 distinct CDR3 sequences, over 25% of them seen once. Breast cancer patients provided tissue from their axillary draining lymph nodes. The V segment lost 5 bases and the J segment 7 bases; nucleotides outside the gene matches: 6. The V gene's germline CDR1 is SGHTA and CDR2 FQGNSA. CDR3 length equals 14 residues. The rearrangement uses TRBV7-2 and TRBJ2-7; 12 nucleotides agree with TRBD1. This receptor was taken from a female donor with breast cancer. Some clones in this sample may be carry-over from other donors' samples. Sequencing was done on a sample of axillary lymph node tissue. The CDR3 protein is CASSVRDRGLEQYF. The CDR3 DNA reads as TGTGCCAGCAGCGTCCGGGACAGGGGGCTTGAGCAGTACTTC.